This TCR beta chain appears in the sequencing data of a study of monozygotic twins with inflammatory bowel disease. Study-wide findings and caveats: Other individuals had fewer clonotypes in common with IBD patients than with healthy twins, especially with disease activity.

Total RNA input per TCR library was around 3,600 ng. With eight separate reactions per sample, the authors made cDNA. TCRdb re-called the 5' RACE reads, yielding one record per CDR3 amino acid sequence without DNA. The table lists around 410,000 distinct CDR3 sequences. Turning to this clonotype: The antigen remains unidentified.

The CDR3 extends over 14 amino acids. Germline CDR1 is SGDLS and CDR2 is YYNGEE. The material sequenced was blood. This receptor was identified in a human donor with ulcerative colitis or Crohn's disease, or a healthy co-twin of an affected twin (not recorded which). This sequence joins TRBV9 and TRBJ2-1; there is no DNA to check the TCRdb D call of TRBD2. The chain's CDR3 is CASSVATGPNEQFF.